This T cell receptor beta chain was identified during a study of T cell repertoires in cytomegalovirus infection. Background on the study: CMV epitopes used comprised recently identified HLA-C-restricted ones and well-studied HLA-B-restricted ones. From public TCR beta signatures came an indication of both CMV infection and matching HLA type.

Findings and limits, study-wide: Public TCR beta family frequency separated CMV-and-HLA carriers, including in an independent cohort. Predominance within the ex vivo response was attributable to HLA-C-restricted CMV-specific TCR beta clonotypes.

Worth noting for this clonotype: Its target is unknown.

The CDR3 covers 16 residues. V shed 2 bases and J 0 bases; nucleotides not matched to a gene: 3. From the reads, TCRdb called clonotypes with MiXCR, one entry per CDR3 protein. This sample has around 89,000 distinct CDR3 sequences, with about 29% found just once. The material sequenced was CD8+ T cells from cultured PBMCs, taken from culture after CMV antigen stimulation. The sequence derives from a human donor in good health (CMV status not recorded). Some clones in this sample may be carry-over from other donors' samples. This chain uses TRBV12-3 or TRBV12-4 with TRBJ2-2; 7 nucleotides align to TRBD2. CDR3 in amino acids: CASSLIGTTNTGELFF. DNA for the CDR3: TGTGCCAGCAGTTTAATAGGGACTACGAACACCGGGGAGCTGTTTTTT.